The rows below give T cell receptor beta chains drawn from one sample of a study of neurological immune-mediated disorders. TCRdb independently ran MiXCR on the 5' RACE reads; one entry per CDR3 protein. The repertoire consists of fewer than 60,000 distinct CDR3 sequences, with about 3.7% occurring once and the leading ten covering 6% to 7%. Sequencing input: PBMCs. The receptors originated from a man aged 55 to 70 with multiple sclerosis. CDR3s include the opening cysteine and the closing phenylalanine or tryptophan. Each record gives: J gene, V gene, D gene, clone size, CDR3 DNA, CDR3 protein. D genes are given only for firm matches. A clone size is listed for some rows: how often the clone was seen (once, few, many), or a class if it is expanded.

j_gene: TRBJ2-1; v_gene: TRBV6-2/TRBV6-3; d_gene: TRBD2; abundance: many; CDR3nt: TGTGCCAGCAGTCTCTTGCGGGGGAATGAGCAGTTCTTC; CDR3aa: CASSLLRGNEQFF
j_gene: TRBJ1-3; v_gene: TRBV3-1; d_gene: NA; abundance: many; CDR3nt: TGTGCCAGCAGCCCAGGCGGGGGTGTTGGAAACACCATATATTTT; CDR3aa: CASSPGGGVGNTIYF
j_gene: TRBJ2-1; v_gene: TRBV29-1; d_gene: NA; abundance: many; CDR3nt: TGCAGCTTAGTCGCGGGGCCATACAATGAGCAGTTCTTC; CDR3aa: CSLVAGPYNEQFF
j_gene: TRBJ1-1; v_gene: TRBV4-1; d_gene: NA; abundance: many; CDR3nt: TGCGCCAGCAGCCAAACAGGGTTTGAAGCTTTCTTT; CDR3aa: CASSQTGFEAFF
j_gene: TRBJ2-1; v_gene: TRBV5-1; d_gene: NA; abundance: many; CDR3nt: TGCGCCAGCAGCTTGGGCCCGGCAGGGGATAATGAGCAGTTCTTC; CDR3aa: CASSLGPAGDNEQFF
j_gene: TRBJ2-7; v_gene: TRBV7-6; d_gene: NA; abundance: many; CDR3nt: TGTGCCAGCAGCCCATCAGGGTTCAGCTACGAGCAGTACTTC; CDR3aa: CASSPSGFSYEQYF
j_gene: TRBJ1-5; v_gene: TRBV20-1; d_gene: NA; abundance: few; CDR3nt: TGCAGTGCTCAGGACCGGGCCAAATCAGCCCAGCATTTT; CDR3aa: CSAQDRAKSAQHF
j_gene: TRBJ2-3; v_gene: TRBV5-6; d_gene: NA; abundance: many; CDR3nt: TGTGCCAGCAGCTTGGGGGGGTCTAGCACAGATACGCAGTATTTT; CDR3aa: CASSLGGSSTDTQYF
j_gene: TRBJ2-2; v_gene: TRBV7-3; d_gene: NA; abundance: many; CDR3nt: TGTGCCAGCAGCTCTCGGGGCTACGGGAACGGGGAGCTGTTTTTT; CDR3aa: CASSSRGYGNGELFF
j_gene: TRBJ2-3; v_gene: TRBV2; d_gene: NA; abundance: many; CDR3nt: TGTGCCAGCAGAGAGGTGGGACCGGAGGATACGCAGTATTTT; CDR3aa: CASREVGPEDTQYF
j_gene: TRBJ2-7; v_gene: TRBV6-6; d_gene: TRBD1; abundance: many; CDR3nt: TGTGCCAGCACCCTCGGCCAGGGGGCTGTCGAGCAGTACTTC; CDR3aa: CASTLGQGAVEQYF
j_gene: TRBJ2-5; v_gene: TRBV20-1; d_gene: NA; abundance: many; CDR3nt: TGCAGTGCTAGAGATTTTGGGGGCGCGATGGGGGGAGAGACCCAGTACTTC; CDR3aa: CSARDFGGAMGGETQYF
j_gene: TRBJ2-1; v_gene: TRBV20-1; d_gene: NA; abundance: many; CDR3nt: TGCAGTGCTAGAGGGGGTTCTCGCTACAATGAGCAGTTCTTC; CDR3aa: CSARGGSRYNEQFF
j_gene: TRBJ1-2; v_gene: TRBV20-1; d_gene: NA; abundance: many; CDR3nt: TGCAGTGCTAGAGCGGCCGGGGGGGCTTATGGCTACACCTTC; CDR3aa: CSARAAGGAYGYTF
j_gene: TRBJ2-1; v_gene: TRBV7-9; d_gene: TRBD2; abundance: many; CDR3nt: TGTGCCAGCAGCATCGGGACTAGCGGGGGATTGGGGGAGCAGTTCTTC; CDR3aa: CASSIGTSGGLGEQFF
j_gene: TRBJ1-1; v_gene: TRBV20-1; d_gene: NA; abundance: many; CDR3nt: TGCAGTGCAGGGGGGTTCCGGGCTGAAGCTTTCTTT; CDR3aa: CSAGGFRAEAFF
j_gene: TRBJ2-1; v_gene: TRBV5-1; d_gene: NA; abundance: many; CDR3nt: TGCGCCAGCAGCGTCAACCCCGGGACGATTGGTGGTGAGCAGTTCTTC; CDR3aa: CASSVNPGTIGGEQFF
j_gene: TRBJ2-7; v_gene: TRBV3-1; d_gene: NA; abundance: many; CDR3nt: TGTGCCAGCAGCCAAGGAGGGGGGACTTCCTACGAGCAGTACTTC; CDR3aa: CASSQGGGTSYEQYF
j_gene: TRBJ2-7; v_gene: TRBV12-3/TRBV12-4; d_gene: NA; abundance: many; CDR3nt: TGTGCCAGCAGTTGGGGGGGCCACGAGCAGTACTTC; CDR3aa: CASSWGGHEQYF
j_gene: TRBJ2-3; v_gene: TRBV7-6; d_gene: TRBD2; abundance: many; CDR3nt: TGTGCCAGCAGCTTAAAGGCGGCGGGGGGCAGAACAGATACGCAGTATTTT; CDR3aa: CASSLKAAGGRTDTQYF
j_gene: TRBJ2-7; v_gene: TRBV7-9; d_gene: NA; abundance: few; CDR3nt: TGTGCCAGCAGCGATGGGACCACCTACGAGCAGTACTTC; CDR3aa: CASSDGTTYEQYF
j_gene: TRBJ1-1; v_gene: TRBV9; d_gene: NA; abundance: many; CDR3nt: TGTGCCAGCAGCCACGACACCGGCCTGAACACTGAAGCTTTCTTT; CDR3aa: CASSHDTGLNTEAFF
j_gene: TRBJ2-6; v_gene: TRBV21-1; d_gene: NA; abundance: many; CDR3nt: TGTGCCAGCAGCGAGGCCAGGGTTAAATACTCTGGGGCCAACGTCCTGACTTTC; CDR3aa: CASSEARVKYSGANVLTF
j_gene: TRBJ1-5; v_gene: TRBV12-3/TRBV12-4; d_gene: TRBD1; abundance: many; CDR3nt: TGTGCCAGCAGTTTAGGGACAGGGATTTTTTATAGCAATCAGCCCCAGCATTTT; CDR3aa: CASSLGTGIFYSNQPQHF
j_gene: TRBJ2-7; v_gene: TRBV7-8; d_gene: NA; abundance: many; CDR3nt: TGTGCCAGCAGCCCCTGGACAGTCGGGGGCGAGCAGTACTTC; CDR3aa: CASSPWTVGGEQYF
j_gene: TRBJ2-7; v_gene: TRBV5-1; d_gene: NA; abundance: many; CDR3nt: TGCGCCAGCAGCTTGGACAGCTTCTACGAGCAGTACTTC; CDR3aa: CASSLDSFYEQYF
j_gene: TRBJ2-3; v_gene: TRBV5-1; d_gene: NA; abundance: many; CDR3nt: TGCGCCAGCAGCTTGCGGGGGCTCGGCACAGATACGCAGTATTTT; CDR3aa: CASSLRGLGTDTQYF
j_gene: TRBJ1-2; v_gene: TRBV4-1; d_gene: NA; abundance: few; CDR3nt: TGCGCCAGCAGCCAAGAGGGGACCGCTCAAAATGGCTACACCTTC; CDR3aa: CASSQEGTAQNGYTF
j_gene: TRBJ2-1; v_gene: TRBV20-1; d_gene: TRBD1; abundance: many; CDR3nt: TGCAGTGCTAGAGATCCGGGACAGGGGGCAAATGAGCAGTTCTTC; CDR3aa: CSARDPGQGANEQFF
j_gene: TRBJ2-3; v_gene: TRBV5-1; d_gene: TRBD1; abundance: many; CDR3nt: TGCGCCAGCAGCCGGACCGGACAGGGCACAGATACGCAGTATTTT; CDR3aa: CASSRTGQGTDTQYF
j_gene: TRBJ2-7; v_gene: TRBV5-1; d_gene: NA; abundance: NA; CDR3nt: TGCGCCAGCAGCTTGGGGACTTACTACGAGCAGTACTTC; CDR3aa: CASSLGTYYEQYF
j_gene: TRBJ2-3; v_gene: TRBV20-1; d_gene: TRBD2; abundance: few; CDR3nt: TGCAGTGCTAGAGGGTCAGCGGGGGATAGCACAGATACGCAGTATTTT; CDR3aa: CSARGSAGDSTDTQYF
j_gene: TRBJ2-1; v_gene: TRBV5-1; d_gene: NA; abundance: many; CDR3nt: TGCGCCAGCAGGCCCTTAGGAGTTGCTGAGCAGTTCTTC; CDR3aa: CASRPLGVAEQFF
j_gene: TRBJ1-2; v_gene: TRBV29-1; d_gene: TRBD1; abundance: many; CDR3nt: TGCAGCGTTGAGTTAGACAGGGTGGCCCCCACCTTC; CDR3aa: CSVELDRVAPTF
j_gene: TRBJ2-7; v_gene: TRBV7-6; d_gene: TRBD1; abundance: many; CDR3nt: TGTGCCAGCAGCTTAGCCCTCGGACAGGCGAAGCAGTACTTC; CDR3aa: CASSLALGQAKQYF
j_gene: TRBJ2-1; v_gene: TRBV7-2; d_gene: TRBD2; abundance: many; CDR3nt: TGTGCCAGCAGCCCAACTAGCGGCAATGAGCAGTTCTTC; CDR3aa: CASSPTSGNEQFF
j_gene: TRBJ2-1; v_gene: TRBV10-3; d_gene: TRBD1; abundance: many; CDR3nt: TGTGCCATCAGGGGACAGAGTCTCTCCTACAATGAGCAGTTCTTC; CDR3aa: CAIRGQSLSYNEQFF
j_gene: TRBJ2-3; v_gene: TRBV20-1; d_gene: NA; abundance: NA; CDR3nt: TGCAGTGCTAGGGGAGATACGCAGTATTTT; CDR3aa: CSARGDTQYF
j_gene: TRBJ2-7; v_gene: TRBV15; d_gene: NA; abundance: many; CDR3nt: TGTGCCGTGGAAGACGTCTTCTCCTACGAGCAGTACTTC; CDR3aa: CAVEDVFSYEQYF
j_gene: TRBJ2-1; v_gene: TRBV28; d_gene: TRBD2; abundance: many; CDR3nt: TGTGCCAGCAGGGATAGCGGGGCAGACAATGAGCAGTTCTTC; CDR3aa: CASRDSGADNEQFF
j_gene: TRBJ2-1; v_gene: TRBV7-9; d_gene: TRBD2; abundance: many; CDR3nt: TGTGCCAGCAGCAACCCCATAGCGGGTTCTTACAATGAGCAGTTCTTC; CDR3aa: CASSNPIAGSYNEQFF
j_gene: TRBJ2-3; v_gene: TRBV20-1; d_gene: TRBD2; abundance: many; CDR3nt: TGCAGTGCTTCCATCGGACTAGCGGGAGGGGATACGCAGTATTTT; CDR3aa: CSASIGLAGGDTQYF
j_gene: TRBJ1-1; v_gene: TRBV7-9; d_gene: TRBD1; abundance: many; CDR3nt: TGTGCCAGCAGAGGGGGTGGACAGGGAGCCGAAGCTTTCTTT; CDR3aa: CASRGGGQGAEAFF
j_gene: TRBJ2-7; v_gene: TRBV5-1; d_gene: NA; abundance: many; CDR3nt: TGCGCCAGCAGCCCGTCGGTTTACGAGCAGTACTTC; CDR3aa: CASSPSVYEQYF
j_gene: TRBJ1-1; v_gene: TRBV5-1; d_gene: NA; abundance: many; CDR3nt: TGCGCCAGCAGCTTGTCAGGGGAGGGCACTGAAGCTTTCTTT; CDR3aa: CASSLSGEGTEAFF
j_gene: TRBJ1-4; v_gene: TRBV6-6; d_gene: TRBD1; abundance: many; CDR3nt: TGTGCCTGTCAGGACAGGACCTCTGAAAAACTGTTTTTT; CDR3aa: CACQDRTSEKLFF
j_gene: TRBJ2-1; v_gene: TRBV20-1; d_gene: TRBD2; abundance: many; CDR3nt: TGCAGTGCTAGAAAGGGGACTAGCGGGACCTGGGAGCAGTTCTTC; CDR3aa: CSARKGTSGTWEQFF
j_gene: TRBJ1-1; v_gene: TRBV25-1; d_gene: NA; abundance: many; CDR3nt: TGTGCCAGCACCAATCAGGGAGAAGCCAGTGAAGCTTTCTTT; CDR3aa: CASTNQGEASEAFF
j_gene: TRBJ1-1; v_gene: TRBV6-4; d_gene: NA; abundance: few; CDR3nt: TGTGCCAGCAGTGACTCCTCCCGGGGCACTGAAGCTTTCTTT; CDR3aa: CASSDSSRGTEAFF
j_gene: TRBJ2-7; v_gene: TRBV10-3; d_gene: TRBD2; abundance: many; CDR3nt: TGTGCCATCAGTGAGTCCGAGCGGGGTTACCCCGAGCAGTACTTC; CDR3aa: CAISESERGYPEQYF
j_gene: TRBJ2-3; v_gene: TRBV4-1; d_gene: NA; abundance: many; CDR3nt: TGCGCCAGCAGCCAAGAGGGGGCTAGCACAGATACGCAGTATTTT; CDR3aa: CASSQEGASTDTQYF
j_gene: TRBJ2-5; v_gene: TRBV20-1; d_gene: NA; abundance: many; CDR3nt: TGCAGTGCTAGGCCCCAGGGATCTGCAGAGACCCAGTACTTC; CDR3aa: CSARPQGSAETQYF
j_gene: TRBJ1-1; v_gene: TRBV5-6; d_gene: NA; abundance: many; CDR3nt: TGTGCCAGCAGCTTGGGAAGTTTCGGGTCTGAAGCTTTCTTT; CDR3aa: CASSLGSFGSEAFF
j_gene: TRBJ2-2; v_gene: TRBV20-1; d_gene: NA; abundance: many; CDR3nt: TGCAGTGCTCGCCGGGGAAACCCCACCGGGGAGCTGTTTTTT; CDR3aa: CSARRGNPTGELFF
j_gene: TRBJ2-1; v_gene: TRBV7-2; d_gene: NA; abundance: NA; CDR3nt: TGTGCCAGTGGGACACGAGTCAATGAGCAGTTCTTC; CDR3aa: CASGTRVNEQFF
j_gene: TRBJ1-4; v_gene: TRBV9; d_gene: NA; abundance: many; CDR3nt: TGTGCCAGCAGCCGAGAACCCGAAAAACTGTTTTTT; CDR3aa: CASSREPEKLFF